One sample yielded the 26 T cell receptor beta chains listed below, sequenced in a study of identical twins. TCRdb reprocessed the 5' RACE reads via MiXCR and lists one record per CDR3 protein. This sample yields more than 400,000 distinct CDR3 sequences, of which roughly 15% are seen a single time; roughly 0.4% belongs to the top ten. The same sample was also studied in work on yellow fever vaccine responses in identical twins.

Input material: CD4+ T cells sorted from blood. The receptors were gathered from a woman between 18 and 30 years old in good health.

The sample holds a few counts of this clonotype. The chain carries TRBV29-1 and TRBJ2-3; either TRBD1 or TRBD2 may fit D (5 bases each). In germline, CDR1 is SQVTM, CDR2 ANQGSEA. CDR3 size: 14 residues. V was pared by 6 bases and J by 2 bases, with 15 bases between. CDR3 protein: CSVARGGLTDTQYF. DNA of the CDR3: TGCAGCGTCGCGAGGGGCGGGCTCACAGATACGCAGTATTTT.

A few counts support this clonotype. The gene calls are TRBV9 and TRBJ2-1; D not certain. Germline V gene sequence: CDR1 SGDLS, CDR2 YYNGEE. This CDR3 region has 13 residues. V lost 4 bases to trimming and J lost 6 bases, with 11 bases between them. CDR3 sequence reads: CASSPLVPNEQFF. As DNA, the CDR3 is TGTGCCAGCAGCCCTTTAGTGCCCAATGAGCAGTTCTTC.

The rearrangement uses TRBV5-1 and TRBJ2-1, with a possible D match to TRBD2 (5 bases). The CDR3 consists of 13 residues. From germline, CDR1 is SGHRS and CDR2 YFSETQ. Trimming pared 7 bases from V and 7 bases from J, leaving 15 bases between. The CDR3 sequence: CASGPPAANEQFF. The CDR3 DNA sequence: TGCGCCAGCGGCCCCCCAGCGGCTAATGAGCAGTTCTTC.

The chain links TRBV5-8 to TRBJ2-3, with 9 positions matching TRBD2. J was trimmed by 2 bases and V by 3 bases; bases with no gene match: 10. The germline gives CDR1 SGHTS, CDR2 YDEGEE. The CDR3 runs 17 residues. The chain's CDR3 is CASSSALTSGLTDTQYF. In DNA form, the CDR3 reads TGTGCCAGCAGCTCGGCCTTAACTAGCGGGCTCACAGATACGCAGTATTTT. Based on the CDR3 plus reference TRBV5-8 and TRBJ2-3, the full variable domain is EAGVTQSPTHLIKTRGQQATLRCSPISGHTSVYWYQQALGLGLQFLLWYDEGEERNRGNFPPRFSGRQFPNYSSELNVNALELEDSALYLCASSSALTSGLTDTQYFGPGTRLTVL.

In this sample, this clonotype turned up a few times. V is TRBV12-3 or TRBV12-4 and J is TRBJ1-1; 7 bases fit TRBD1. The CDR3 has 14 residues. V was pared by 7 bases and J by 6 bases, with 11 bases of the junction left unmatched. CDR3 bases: TGTGCCAGCACCGAACAGGGGCGCGGCGCTGAAGCTTTCTTT. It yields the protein CASTEQGRGAEAFF.

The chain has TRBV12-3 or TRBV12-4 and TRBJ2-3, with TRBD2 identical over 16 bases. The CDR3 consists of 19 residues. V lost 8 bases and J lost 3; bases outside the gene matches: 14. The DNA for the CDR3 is TGTGCCAGCTGGCCCCCAATAGGGACTAGCGGGGGGGCGACAGATACGCAGTATTTT. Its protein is CASWPPIGTSGGATDTQYF.

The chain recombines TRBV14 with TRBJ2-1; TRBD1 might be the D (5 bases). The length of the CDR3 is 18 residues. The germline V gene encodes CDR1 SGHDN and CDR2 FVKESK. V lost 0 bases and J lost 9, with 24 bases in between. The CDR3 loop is CASSQDRAQWRQGGEQFF. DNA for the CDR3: TGTGCCAGCAGCCAAGATAGGGCTCAATGGCGCCAGGGCGGTGAGCAGTTCTTC. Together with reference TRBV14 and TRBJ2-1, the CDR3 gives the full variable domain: EAGVTQFPSHSVIEKGQTVTLRCDPISGHDNLYWYRRVMGKEIKFLLHFVKESKQDESGMPNNRFLAERTGGTYSTLKVQPAELEDSGVYFCASSQDRAQWRQGGEQFFGPGTRLTVL.

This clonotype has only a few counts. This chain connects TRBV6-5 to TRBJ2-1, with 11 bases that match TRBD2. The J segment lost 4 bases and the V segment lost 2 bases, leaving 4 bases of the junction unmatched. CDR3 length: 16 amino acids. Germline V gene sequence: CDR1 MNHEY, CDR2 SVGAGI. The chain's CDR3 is CASSYRGTSGYNEQFF. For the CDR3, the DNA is TGTGCCAGCAGTTACCGCGGGACTAGCGGATACAATGAGCAGTTCTTC.

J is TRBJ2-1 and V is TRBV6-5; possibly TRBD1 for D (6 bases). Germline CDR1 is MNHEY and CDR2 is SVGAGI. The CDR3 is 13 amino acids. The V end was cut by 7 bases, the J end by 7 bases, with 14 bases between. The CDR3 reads CASKFGGRNEQFF. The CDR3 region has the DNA TGTGCCAGCAAGTTTGGGGGCCGGAATGAGCAGTTCTTC.

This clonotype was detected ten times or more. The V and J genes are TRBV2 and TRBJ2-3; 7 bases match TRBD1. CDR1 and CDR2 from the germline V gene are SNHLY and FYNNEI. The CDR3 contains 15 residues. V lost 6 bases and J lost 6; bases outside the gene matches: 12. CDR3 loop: CASRDRQGPRDTQYF. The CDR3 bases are TGTGCCAGCAGGGACAGACAGGGACCTCGGGATACGCAGTATTTT.

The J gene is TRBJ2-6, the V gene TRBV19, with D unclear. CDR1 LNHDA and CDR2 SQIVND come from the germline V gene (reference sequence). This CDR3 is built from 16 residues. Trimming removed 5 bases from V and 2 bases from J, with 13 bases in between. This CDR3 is CASSFGRVTGANVLTF. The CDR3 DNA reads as TGTGCCAGTAGTTTCGGGCGCGTCACTGGGGCCAACGTCCTGACTTTC.

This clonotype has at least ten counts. CDR3 DNA: TGTGCCAGCAAAGGGACAGGGAAGAACACTGAAGCTTTCTTT. Translation gives CASKGTGKNTEAFF. The rearrangement joins TRBV3-1 to TRBJ1-1, with 9 bases fitting TRBD1. Germline lookup yields CDR1 LGHDT and CDR2 YNNKEL (reference sequence). After removal of 7 bases from V and 1 base from J, the junction contained 4 bases not matched to a gene. The CDR3 runs 14 residues. Complete variable domain (other parts from reference TRBV3-1 and TRBJ1-1): DTAVSQTPKYLVTQMGNDKSIKCEQNLGHDTMYWYKQDSKKFLKIMFSYNNKELIINETVPNRFSPKSPDKAHLNLHINSLELGDSAVYFCASKGTGKNTEAFFGQGTRLTVV.

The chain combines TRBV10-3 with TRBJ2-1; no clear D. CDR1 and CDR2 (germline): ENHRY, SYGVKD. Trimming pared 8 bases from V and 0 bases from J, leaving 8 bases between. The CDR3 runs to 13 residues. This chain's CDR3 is CAIAGVSYNEQFF. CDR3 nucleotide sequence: TGTGCCATCGCTGGGGTCTCCTACAATGAGCAGTTCTTC.

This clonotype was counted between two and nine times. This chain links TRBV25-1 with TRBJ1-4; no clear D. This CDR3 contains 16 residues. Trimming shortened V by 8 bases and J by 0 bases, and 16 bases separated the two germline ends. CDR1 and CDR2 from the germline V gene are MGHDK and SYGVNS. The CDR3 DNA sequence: TGTGCCAGCCCAGGAAACCTCCGGACAACTAATGAAAAACTGTTTTTT. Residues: CASPGNLRTTNEKLFF.

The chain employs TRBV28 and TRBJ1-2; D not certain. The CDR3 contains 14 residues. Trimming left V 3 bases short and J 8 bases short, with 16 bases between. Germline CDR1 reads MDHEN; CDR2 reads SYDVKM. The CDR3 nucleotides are TGTGCCAGCAGTTTGACACCCCCCGCTGACGGCTACACCTTC. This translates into CASSLTPPADGYTF.

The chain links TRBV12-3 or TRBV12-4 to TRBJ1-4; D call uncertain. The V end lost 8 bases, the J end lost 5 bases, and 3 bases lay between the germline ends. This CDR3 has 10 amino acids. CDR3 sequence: CASGNEKLFF. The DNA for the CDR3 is TGTGCCAGCGGGAATGAAAAACTGTTTTTT.

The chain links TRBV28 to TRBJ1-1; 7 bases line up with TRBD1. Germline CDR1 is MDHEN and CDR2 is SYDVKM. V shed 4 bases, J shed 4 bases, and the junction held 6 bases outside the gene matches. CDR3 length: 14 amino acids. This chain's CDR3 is CASSSGQEFTEAFF. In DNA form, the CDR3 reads TGTGCCAGCAGTTCAGGACAGGAATTCACTGAAGCTTTCTTT.

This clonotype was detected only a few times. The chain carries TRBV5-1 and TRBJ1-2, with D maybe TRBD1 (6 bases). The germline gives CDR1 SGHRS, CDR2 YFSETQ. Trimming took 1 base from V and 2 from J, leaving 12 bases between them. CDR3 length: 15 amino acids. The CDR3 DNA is TGCGCCAGCAGCTTGTCGGAGGGGGGGAACTATGGCTACACCTTC. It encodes CASSLSEGGNYGYTF.

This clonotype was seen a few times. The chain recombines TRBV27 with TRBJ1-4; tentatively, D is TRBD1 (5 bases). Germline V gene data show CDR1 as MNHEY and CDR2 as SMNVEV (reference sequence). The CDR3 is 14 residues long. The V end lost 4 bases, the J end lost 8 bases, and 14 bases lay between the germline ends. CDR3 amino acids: CASSWTGVAEKLFF. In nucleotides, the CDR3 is TGTGCCAGCAGTTGGACGGGGGTTGCCGAAAAACTGTTTTTT. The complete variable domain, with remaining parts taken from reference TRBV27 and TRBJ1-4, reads EAQVTQNPRYLITVTGKKLTVTCSQNMNHEYMSWYRQDPGLGLRQIYYSMNVEVTDKGDVPEGYKVSRKEKRNFPLILESPSPNQTSLYFCASSWTGVAEKLFFGSGTQLSVL.

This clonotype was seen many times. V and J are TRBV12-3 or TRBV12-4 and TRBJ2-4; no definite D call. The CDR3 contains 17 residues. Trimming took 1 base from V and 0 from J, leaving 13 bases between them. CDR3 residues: CASSLVWAAVAKNIQYF. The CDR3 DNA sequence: TGTGCCAGCAGTTTAGTTTGGGCGGCGGTAGCCAAAAACATTCAGTACTTC.

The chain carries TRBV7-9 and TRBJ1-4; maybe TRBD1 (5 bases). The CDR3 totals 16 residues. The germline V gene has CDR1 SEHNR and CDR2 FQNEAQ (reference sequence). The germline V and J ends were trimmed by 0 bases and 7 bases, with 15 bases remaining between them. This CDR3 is CASSLASSREGEKLFF. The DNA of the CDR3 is TGTGCCAGCAGCTTAGCGAGTAGCAGGGAAGGTGAAAAACTGTTTTTT.

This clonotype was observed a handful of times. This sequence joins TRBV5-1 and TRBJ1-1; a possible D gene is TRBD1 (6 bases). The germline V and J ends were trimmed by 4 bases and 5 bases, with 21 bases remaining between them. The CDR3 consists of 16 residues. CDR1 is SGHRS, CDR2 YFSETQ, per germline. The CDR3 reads CASSGKGGRLQTEAFF. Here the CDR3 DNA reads TGCGCCAGCAGCGGAAAAGGGGGTCGGCTCCAAACTGAAGCTTTCTTT. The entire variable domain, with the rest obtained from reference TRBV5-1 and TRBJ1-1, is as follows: KAGVTQTPRYLIKTRGQQVTLSCSPISGHRSVSWYQQTPGQGLQFLFEYFSETQRNKGNFPGRFSGRQFSNSRSEMNVSTLELGDSALYLCASSGKGGRLQTEAFFGQGTRLTVV.

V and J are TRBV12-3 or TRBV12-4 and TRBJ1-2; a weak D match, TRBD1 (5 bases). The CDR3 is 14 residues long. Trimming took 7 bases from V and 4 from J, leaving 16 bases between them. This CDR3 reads CASTLDSTLYGYTF. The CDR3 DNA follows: TGTGCCAGCACCCTTGACAGTACACTCTATGGCTACACCTTC.

In DNA, the CDR3 is TGTGCCAGTAGTATGTCTGTAAACACCGGGGAGCTGTTTTTT. This encodes CASSMSVNTGELFF. The J gene is TRBJ2-2, the V gene TRBV19, with D unresolved. Deletions cut 3 bases from V and 2 bases from J, with 7 bases between. The CDR3 is 14 amino acids. The V gene's germline CDR1 is LNHDA and CDR2 SQIVND (reference sequence).

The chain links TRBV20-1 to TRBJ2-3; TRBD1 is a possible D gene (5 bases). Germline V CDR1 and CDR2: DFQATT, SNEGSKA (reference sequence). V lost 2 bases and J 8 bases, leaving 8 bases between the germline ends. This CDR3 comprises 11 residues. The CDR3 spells CSARIQVTQYF. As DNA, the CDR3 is TGCAGTGCTAGAATACAGGTTACGCAGTATTTT.

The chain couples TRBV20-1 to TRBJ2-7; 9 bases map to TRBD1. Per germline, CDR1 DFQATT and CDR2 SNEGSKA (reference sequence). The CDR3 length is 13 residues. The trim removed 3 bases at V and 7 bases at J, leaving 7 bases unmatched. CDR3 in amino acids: CSASLGQGFEQYV. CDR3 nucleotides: TGCAGTGCTAGTTTAGGACAGGGGTTTGAGCAGTACGTC.